The present entry profiles one T cell receptor (beta chain) with its context. The antigen is undetermined. The authors ran a second PCR of 7 to 11 cycles using a sample-barcoded 5' primer and a J-beta primer mix. Tags on each cDNA molecule came from a template-switch adaptor with 12 random nucleotides. All samples yielded 2.5 million or more CDR3-containing paired-end reads. One entry per CDR3 protein results from TCRdb running MiXCR on the 5' RACE reads. The table shows over a million distinct CDR3 sequences, with 40% to 50% occurring only once. The data were obtained in a study of blood T cells in healthy people across ages. Study-level results: Possibly, changes in expanded clonotypes were confounded because donor CMV status was unknown. Long-lived donors had more naive CD4+ cells and higher diversity than aged donors.

Trimming removed 0 bases from V and 6 bases from J, with 15 bases in between. This CDR3 is 15 amino acids long. Germline CDR1 reads LGHDT; CDR2 reads YNNKEL (reference sequence). The chain links TRBV3-1 to TRBJ2-7; D assignment may be TRBD1 or TRBD2 (5 bases each). Sequenced input: blood. This TCR derives from a woman between 18 and 29 years old in good health. The CDR3 coding sequence is TGTGCCAGCAGCCAAGAGGGGGAAAGACTGCCCGAGCAGTACTTC. Encoded protein: CASSQEGERLPEQYF.